This TCR beta chain was recovered during a study of cytomegalovirus exposure and HLA in healthy donors. General observations from the study: The productive fraction for most TCR beta V segments was about 87% or about 30% in an earlier analysis. It has been reported that TCR beta sequences accurately predicted the HLA-A and HLA-B alleles of most subjects.

Germline V gene sequence: CDR1 SGHRS, CDR2 YFSETQ. The CDR3 has 15 residues. Trimming took 4 bases from V and 5 from J; bases not matched to a gene: 10. Primers for the PCR totalled 60 Vbeta and 13 Jbeta. Assay used: immunoSEQ multiplex PCR; TCRdb lists only in-frame clones, some missing. The table includes fewer than 100,000 clones, about 78% detected once. Points on this clone: What it binds is unknown.

The sequence was obtained from a male donor in good health and CMV-seronegative. The chain links TRBV5-1 to TRBJ2-5; 8 positions agree with TRBD2. The sequenced sample consisted of PBMCs. CDR3 loop: CASSILAGLGETQYF. CDR3 DNA sequence: TGCGCCAGCAGCATCTTAGCGGGGTTAGGTGAGACCCAGTACTTC.